This T cell receptor beta chain appears in the sequencing data of a study of blood T cells in healthy people across ages. Using a J-beta primer mix together with a sample-barcoded 5' primer, a second PCR was run for about 6 to 11 cycles. TCRdb fed the 5' RACE reads into MiXCR, producing one record per CDR3 protein. The table has about 680,000 distinct CDR3 sequences, about half seen once. The ends lost 1 base at V and 10 bases at J; junction bases unmatched: 7. Germline CDR1 is SGHTA and CDR2 is FQGNSA. The CDR3 consists of 14 residues. Study outcomes and limitations: Diversity was higher, and naive CD4+ cells more numerous, in long-lived donors than in aged donors.

This clonotype came up a few times. Its antigen is still unknown. The V gene is TRBV7-2, the J gene TRBJ2-1, with 7 positions matching TRBD2. The TCR sequence derives from a woman aged 60-75 years in good health. The sequenced material came from blood. The CDR3 nucleotides read TGTGCCAGCAGCTTAGGGATCGGGACTAACGAGCAGTTCTTC. It yields the protein CASSLGIGTNEQFF.